The sequence of this T cell receptor beta chain was determined in a study of blood T cell repertoires in COVID-19. Study context: COVID-19 samples from acute and convalescent phases originated in the United States, Italy and Spain. T cells, B-cell-depleted T cells, or PBMCs supplied cDNA or gDNA.

Per germline, CDR1 LGHNA and CDR2 YNFKEQ. This CDR3 has 16 amino acids. J gave up 7 bases and V 1 base, and 5 bases lay outside the gene matches. As originally analysed: Cell counts per sample came from amplifying reference gene primers. TCRdb keeps only in-frame clones here, not all; method: immunoSEQ multiplex PCR. V and J calls and clone size come straight from that table; D and trimming were deduced from the DNA. The table lists roughly 300,000 clones, under 90% of them singletons. Sequenced: peripheral blood. This sequence originates from a woman in her fifties or sixties who had recovered from COVID-19. J is TRBJ1-6 and V is TRBV4-2; 9 positions match TRBD1. For the CDR3, the DNA is TGTGCCAGCAGCCAAGGTACCGGGACAGGGAATTCACCCCTCCACTTT. It translates to CASSQGTGTGNSPLHF.